This T cell receptor (beta chain) was captured in a study of blood T cell repertoires in COVID-19. Background on the study: Acute and convalescent COVID-19 specimens originated in the United States, Italy and Spain. PBMCs, B-cell-depleted T cells, or T cells were the source of the cDNA or gDNA that made up the material.

CDR1 is SEHNR and CDR2 is FQNEAQ in the germline V gene (reference sequence). This CDR3 region has 15 residues. The ends lost 4 bases at V and 6 bases at J; junction bases unmatched: 9. This clone came up a few times. As originally analysed: Reference gene primers were amplified, and this amplification served to estimate nucleated cell counts. Clones were read by immunoSEQ multiplex PCR, and TCRdb kept only the in-frame ones, dropping some. The DNA was the basis for D and trimming; V, J and clone size are from that table. The table lists 150,000 to 200,000 clones, roughly 80% of them singletons. The gene calls are TRBV7-9 and TRBJ2-1; TRBD1 matches at 7 bases. The sample consisted of peripheral blood. The receptor was derived from a man between 65 and 85 years old with acute or convalescent COVID-19. The CDR3 nucleotides read TGTGCCAGCAGCTGGCCGGGACAGACAACCAATGAGCAGTTCTTC. It specifies CASSWPGQTTNEQFF.